This TCR beta chain emerged from a study of cytomegalovirus exposure and HLA in healthy donors. Both 60 Vbeta primers and 13 Jbeta primers went into the PCR. Assay used: immunoSEQ multiplex PCR; TCRdb lists only in-frame clones, some missing. The profile shows about 130,000 clones, about 73% of them singletons. The TCR was taken from a woman between 40 and 50 years old in good health and CMV-seropositive. Material for sequencing was PBMCs.

CDR3 loop: CASSQDPQGAIADTEAFF. In DNA form, the CDR3 reads TGTGCCAGCAGCCAAGATCCACAGGGGGCGATCGCGGACACTGAAGCTTTCTTT. The J gene is TRBJ1-1, the V gene TRBV4-2; TRBD1 aligns across 9 bases. Germline loops: CDR1 LGHNA, CDR2 YNFKEQ. Germline trimming cut 0 bases from V and 3 bases from J; bases unmatched to any gene: 11. The CDR3 length is 18 residues.